The 10 T cell receptor beta chains given below trace back to one sample, sequenced in a study of T cell repertoires in cytomegalovirus infection. TCRdb reanalysed the reads using MiXCR and keeps one entry per CDR3 protein. This repertoire shows some 300,000 distinct CDR3 sequences, 9.6% found once; its top ten account for approximately 2.3%. Sequencing was carried out using PBMCs. These receptors were collected from a human donor in good health (CMV status not recorded). Some clones in this sample may be carry-over from other donors' samples.

This clonotype was seen ten or more times. V and J are TRBV7-2 and TRBJ1-1; D is uncertain. Germline V gives CDR1 SGHTA, CDR2 FQGNSA. Trimming took 3 bases from V and 4 from J, leaving 12 bases between them. This CDR3 comprises 14 residues. The CDR3 spells CASSFTWGTTEAFF. The CDR3 DNA sequence: TGTGCCAGCAGCTTTACGTGGGGTACCACTGAAGCTTTCTTT.

This clonotype occurred many times. V usage is TRBV7-2 and J usage is TRBJ1-1, with D perhaps matching TRBD1 (6 bases). Trimming removed 6 bases at V and 0 bases at J, with 14 bases between. Germline V gene data show CDR1 as SGHTA and CDR2 as FQGNSA. There are 15 residues in the CDR3. The DNA for the CDR3 is TGTGCCAGCAGTCCTAATCGGGGGCTGAACACTGAAGCTTTCTTT. This sequence encodes CASSPNRGLNTEAFF. The full variable domain, completed using reference TRBV7-2 and TRBJ1-1, is GAGVSQSPSNKVTEKGKDVELRCDPISGHTALYWYRQSLGQGLEFLIYFQGNSAPDKSGLPSDRFSAERTGGSVSTLTIQRTQQEDSAVYLCASSPNRGLNTEAFFGQGTRLTVV.

The chain links TRBV2 to TRBJ1-6; D is undetermined. The germline V and J ends were trimmed by 10 bases and 10 bases, with 17 bases remaining between them. Germline V gives CDR1 SNHLY, CDR2 FYNNEI. CDR3 length: 13 residues. The CDR3 sequence is CATGSGERSPLHF. CDR3 DNA: TGTGCCACCGGGTCCGGAGAGCGATCACCCCTCCACTTT.

This clonotype has at least ten counts. The chain uses TRBV7-2 and TRBJ2-5; D not resolved. Germline V CDR1 and CDR2: SGHTA, FQGNSA. CDR3 length equals 14 residues. Trimming removed 3 bases at V and 3 bases at J, with 11 bases between. CDR3 amino acids: CASSLSWGEETQYF. CDR3 DNA: TGTGCCAGCAGCTTGTCATGGGGTGAAGAGACCCAGTACTTC. The variable domain in full, completed from reference TRBV7-2 and TRBJ2-5, reads GAGVSQSPSNKVTEKGKDVELRCDPISGHTALYWYRQSLGQGLEFLIYFQGNSAPDKSGLPSDRFSAERTGGSVSTLTIQRTQQEDSAVYLCASSLSWGEETQYFGPGTRLLVL.

CDR3 in amino acids: CASRNRDRGPINNSPLHF. CDR3 sequence (DNA): TGTGCCAGCAGAAACCGGGACAGGGGGCCTATCAATAATTCACCCCTCCACTTT. This rearrangement joins TRBV6-2 or TRBV6-3 to TRBJ1-6; 12 bases line up with TRBD1. J gave up 5 bases and V 6 bases, and 11 bases lay outside the gene matches. From germline, CDR1 is MNHEY and CDR2 SVGEGT. This CDR3 comprises 18 residues.

This clonotype appeared many times. The V and J genes are TRBV7-3 and TRBJ2-1, with a possible D match to TRBD2 (6 bases). This CDR3 has 13 amino acids. The germline V gene has CDR1 SGHTA and CDR2 FQGTGA. The V and J ends lost 5 bases and 10 bases respectively, with 15 bases between them. CDR3 in amino acids: CASSPLRGDEQFF. The CDR3 bases are TGTGCCAGCAGCCCTTTGCGGGGTGACGAGCAGTTCTTC.

The table lists this clonotype with many counts. The CDR3 sequence is CASTEGWTGKETQYF. CDR3 nucleotide sequence: TGTGCCAGCACTGAGGGGTGGACAGGGAAGGAGACCCAGTACTTC. This rearrangement joins TRBV5-6 to TRBJ2-5, with TRBD1 identical over 8 bases. CDR1 and CDR2 (germline): SGHDT, YYEEEE. This CDR3 has 15 amino acids. Trimming at V came to 6 bases and at J to 5 bases, leaving 12 bases not matched to a gene.

This clonotype was detected many times. The chain carries TRBV29-1 and TRBJ2-7, with D unclear. V shed 4 bases and J shed 5 bases, with 9 bases lying between them. The CDR3 length is 11 residues. Germline lookup yields CDR1 SQVTM and CDR2 ANQGSEA. The CDR3 reads CSVGRWDEQYF. In DNA, the CDR3 is TGCAGCGTTGGGCGCTGGGACGAGCAGTACTTC.

A word on this clonotype: This clone may be a read error of a much larger clone one base away. The conserved phenylalanine or tryptophan is not found at the CDR3 terminus, so this likely reflects a read error. The V and J genes are TRBV20-1 and TRBJ2-1, with D perhaps TRBD2 (7 bases). The germline gives CDR1 DFQATT, CDR2 SNEGSKA (reference sequence). The CDR3 totals 14 residues. V was shortened by 6 bases and J by 8 bases, with 20 bases between the two germline ends. The DNA for the CDR3 is TGCAGTGCGCACAATGGGGGGGGGGCCGATGAGCAGTTCTCC. Translated, it gives CSAHNGGGADEQFS.

Many counts were recorded for this clonotype. V usage is TRBV5-5 and J usage is TRBJ2-7, with D hard to call. Germline V gene lookup returns CDR1 SGHKS and CDR2 YYEKEE (reference sequence). The CDR3 totals 12 residues. V shed 4 bases and J shed 3 bases, with 8 bases lying between them. This chain's CDR3 is CASSLRDYEQYF. The CDR3 coding sequence is TGTGCCAGCAGCCTACGCGACTACGAGCAGTACTTC.